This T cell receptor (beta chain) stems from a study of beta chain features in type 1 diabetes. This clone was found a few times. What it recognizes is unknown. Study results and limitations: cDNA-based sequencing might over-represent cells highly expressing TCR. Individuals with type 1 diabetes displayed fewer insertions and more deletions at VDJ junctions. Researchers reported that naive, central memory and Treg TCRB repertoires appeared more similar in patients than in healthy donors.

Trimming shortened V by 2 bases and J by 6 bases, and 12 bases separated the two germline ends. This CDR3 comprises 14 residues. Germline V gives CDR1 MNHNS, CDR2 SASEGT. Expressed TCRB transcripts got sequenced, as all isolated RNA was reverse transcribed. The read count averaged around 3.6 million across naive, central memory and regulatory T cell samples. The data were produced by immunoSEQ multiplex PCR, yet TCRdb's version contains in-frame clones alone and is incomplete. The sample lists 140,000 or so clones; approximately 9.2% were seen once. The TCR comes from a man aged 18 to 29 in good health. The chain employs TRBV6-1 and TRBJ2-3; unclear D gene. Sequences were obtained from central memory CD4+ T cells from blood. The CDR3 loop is CASSETDPGDTQYF. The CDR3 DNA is TGTGCCAGCAGTGAAACAGACCCTGGGGATACGCAGTATTTT.